The source of this TCR beta chain is a study of blood T cell repertoires in COVID-19. Between the trimmed V and J ends, which lost 6 bases and 10 bases, there was a span of 13 bases. The V gene's germline CDR1 is MDHEN and CDR2 SYDVKM. CDR3 length: 12 residues. TCRdb's copy holds only in-frame clones and misses some; the assay was immunoSEQ multiplex PCR. The sample lists roughly 260,000 clones, approximately 91% occurring once. This receptor was identified in a person between 18 and 30 years old with COVID-19, enrolled during active disease. Sequencing was done on a sample of peripheral blood. The V and J genes are TRBV28 and TRBJ2-1, with D uncertain. The CDR3 region is CASSPARMEQFF. In DNA, the CDR3 is TGTGCCAGCAGCCCCGCGCGGATGGAGCAGTTCTTC.